One sample yielded the 14 T cell receptor beta chains listed below, sequenced in a study of T cell repertoires in cytomegalovirus infection. MiXCR, run by TCRdb on the reads, gives a single entry per CDR3 protein. This sample carries roughly 600,000 distinct CDR3 sequences, around 24% of them seen once, and the ten largest clones take 8%. Sequencing was performed on CD8+ T cells from PBMCs. Receptors originate from a human donor in good health (CMV status not recorded). Some clones in this sample may be carry-over from other donors' samples.

This clonotype appeared a few times. The chain employs TRBV29-1 and TRBJ1-1; D unresolved. Germline V gene lookup returns CDR1 SQVTM and CDR2 ANQGSEA. Trimming shortened V by 5 bases and J by 7 bases, and 11 bases separated the two germline ends. The CDR3 is 11 amino acids. In DNA form, the CDR3 reads TGCAGCGTTAGAGATGGCGATGAAGCTTTCTTT. This codes for CSVRDGDEAFF.

V gene TRBV28 combines with J gene TRBJ2-7; D perhaps matches TRBD2 (6 bases). With 7 bases removed from V and 4 bases from J, the gap between germline ends came to 26 bases. Germline V gene data show CDR1 as MDHEN and CDR2 as SYDVKM. The CDR3 contains 17 residues. This chain's CDR3 is CASTPRWERVRGYEQYV. DNA for the CDR3: TGTGCCAGCACCCCCCGTTGGGAGCGGGTGCGCGGGTACGAGCAGTACGTC.

To note about this clonotype: The conserved closing phenylalanine or tryptophan is absent in this CDR3, likely reflecting a read error. The rearrangement links TRBV12-3 or TRBV12-4 to TRBJ1-5, with TRBD1 as a possible D gene (6 bases). V was cut by 4 bases and J by 3 bases, with 10 bases left in between. This CDR3 is built from 14 residues. The CDR3 nucleotides are TGTGCCAGCAGTTCACAGGGACCCAATCAGCCCCAGCATTCT. Amino acid sequence: CASSSQGPNQPQHS.

This clonotype came up a few times. This sequence joins TRBV12-3 or TRBV12-4 and TRBJ2-5; D ambiguous. The CDR3 totals 13 residues. V was pared by 2 bases and J by 5 bases, with 9 bases between. CDR3 sequence reads: CASSLFVRETQYF. The CDR3 nucleotides read TGTGCCAGCAGTTTATTTGTCCGGGAGACCCAGTACTTC.

In this sample, this clonotype turned up a few times. The gene calls are TRBV20-1 and TRBJ1-1; D not certain. The germline CDR1 and CDR2 sequences are DFQATT and SNEGSKA (reference sequence). The V gene lost 0 bases and the J gene lost 3 bases, with 8 bases spanning the gap. The CDR3 extends over 13 amino acids. The CDR3 protein is CSARDWQYTEAFF. The DNA of the CDR3 is TGCAGTGCTAGAGACTGGCAGTACACTGAAGCTTTCTTT.

This clonotype was counted ten times or more. The V call is TRBV7-9, the J call TRBJ1-2; 7 positions match TRBD1. Germline values: CDR1 SEHNR, CDR2 FQNEAQ (reference sequence). The trim removed 3 bases at V and 8 bases at J, leaving 12 bases unmatched. This CDR3 contains 15 residues. The CDR3 sequence: CASSFTRQGTRGYTF. CDR3 in DNA: TGTGCCAGCAGCTTTACAAGACAGGGTACGAGGGGCTACACCTTC.

Ten or more counts support this clonotype. The rearrangement uses TRBV7-6 and TRBJ2-5; 7 bases line up with TRBD1. Germline V gene sequence: CDR1 SGHVS, CDR2 FNYEAQ. V gave up 5 bases and J gave up 5 bases; unmatched junction bases: 8. The CDR3 spans 14 residues. CDR3 DNA sequence: TGTGCCAGCAGCACGGGACAGATCCTGGAGACCCAGTACTTC. Amino acid sequence: CASSTGQILETQYF. Together with reference TRBV7-6 and TRBJ2-5, the CDR3 gives the full variable domain: GAGVSQSPRYKVTKRGQDVALRCDPISGHVSLYWYRQALGQGPEFLTYFNYEAQQDKSGLPNDRFSAERPEGSISTLTIQRTEQRDSAMYRCASSTGQILETQYFGPGTRLLVL.

This clonotype was seen more than once but under ten times. The rearrangement links TRBV20-1 to TRBJ1-2; D ambiguous. Germline values: CDR1 DFQATT, CDR2 SNEGSKA (reference sequence). This CDR3 contains 11 residues. The V end was cut by 6 bases, the J end by 4 bases, with 9 bases between. For the CDR3, the DNA is TGCAGTGCCCCTTGGGGCTATGGCTACACCTTC. Translated: CSAPWGYGYTF.

As for this clonotype: Being one base from a much bigger clone, this may be a read error. The rearrangement uses TRBV5-5 and TRBJ2-1; 7 bases are a match to TRBD1. The CDR3 runs to 13 residues. Losses at the gene ends were 9 bases for V and 6 bases for J; bases not matched to a gene: 9. Germline values: CDR1 SGHKS, CDR2 YYEKEE (reference sequence). The CDR3 reads CANNPTGSNEQFF. For the CDR3, the DNA is TGTGCCAACAACCCGACAGGGAGCAATGAGCAGTTCTTC.

V gene TRBV2 combines with J gene TRBJ2-5; 9 bases line up with TRBD1. V was pared by 10 bases and J by 3 bases, with 12 bases of the junction left unmatched. The CDR3 consists of 15 residues. CDR1 SNHLY and CDR2 FYNNEI come from the germline V gene. CDR3 DNA sequence: TGTGCCAACAGCCCCCCGGGACAGGGAAAAGAGACCCAGTACTTC. It codes for CANSPPGQGKETQYF. The entire variable domain, with the rest obtained from reference TRBV2 and TRBJ2-5, is as follows: EPEVTQTPSHQVTQMGQEVILRCVPISNHLYFYWYRQILGQKVEFLVSFYNNEISEKSEIFDDQFSVERPDGSNFTLKIRSTKLEDSAMYFCANSPPGQGKETQYFGPGTRLLVL.

In this sample, this clonotype turned up a few times. This sequence joins TRBV2 and TRBJ2-1, with D unclear. The CDR3 sequence is 12 residues long. Germline assignment: CDR1 SNHLY and CDR2 FYNNEI. The V and J ends lost 10 bases and 2 bases respectively, with 9 bases between them. The CDR3 sequence: CAIQRTYNEQFF. The CDR3 DNA sequence: TGTGCCATCCAGAGAACCTACAATGAGCAGTTCTTC.

This clonotype was detected ten times or more. V gene TRBV7-2 combines with J gene TRBJ2-5; no clear D. Trimming shortened V by 3 bases and J by 2 bases, and 16 bases separated the two germline ends. CDR1 and CDR2 from the germline V gene are SGHTA and FQGNSA. The CDR3 is made up of 16 amino acids. For the CDR3, the DNA is TGTGCCAGCAGCTTTCGAACGACGGTCCCTCAAGAGACCCAGTACTTC. It encodes CASSFRTTVPQETQYF. Full variable domain (outside the CDR3, taken from reference TRBV7-2 and TRBJ2-5): GAGVSQSPSNKVTEKGKDVELRCDPISGHTALYWYRQSLGQGLEFLIYFQGNSAPDKSGLPSDRFSAERTGGSVSTLTIQRTQQEDSAVYLCASSFRTTVPQETQYFGPGTRLLVL.

The chain is built from TRBV29-1 and TRBJ1-1, with a weak D call TRBD1 (6 bases). V lost 0 bases, J lost 3 bases, and 14 bases lay in between. The CDR3 is 15 residues long. CDR1 SQVTM and CDR2 ANQGSEA come from the germline V gene. The CDR3 region is CSVEEGEGVHTEAFF. For the CDR3, the DNA is TGCAGCGTTGAAGAAGGGGAGGGGGTGCACACTGAAGCTTTCTTT.

This clonotype has just a few counts. The J gene is TRBJ1-1, the V gene TRBV25-1; D is ambiguous. Trimming pared 1 base from V and 2 bases from J, leaving 8 bases between. Germline values: CDR1 MGHDK, CDR2 SYGVNS. The length of the CDR3 is 14 residues. CDR3: CASSEFLGNTEAFF. The CDR3 region has the DNA TGTGCCAGCAGTGAATTTTTGGGTAACACTGAAGCTTTCTTT.